The 28 T cell receptor beta chains reported below all come from one sample, sequenced in a study of T cells in Graves' hyperthyroidism and ophthalmopathy (dated 2019 in TCRdb). Libraries were prepared through multiplex PCR. The instrument was an Illumina HiSeq 2000. The TCR beta CDR3 regions were amplified from the RNA transcripts. The TCR CDR3 was subjected to a first round of RT-PCR using the HTBI primer set and the Qiagen OneStep RT-PCR kit. The public reads were reanalyzed by TCRdb: fastp trimming at Q25, MiXCR alignment, in-frame beta chains only. Entries that share a CDR3 protein sequence are merged under the most common genes and DNA. This sample lists around 520,000 distinct CDR3 sequences; about 14% were detected once. The top ten constitute around 14% of the sample. The sample consisted of blood. These TCRs come from a woman in her forties with Graves' hyperthyroidism.

Many counts were recorded for this clonotype. The chain joins TRBV5-1 to TRBJ2-7; TRBD1 agrees at 11 bases. Germline-derived CDR1 and CDR2 are SGHRS and YFSETQ. The CDR3 extends over 14 amino acids. The V and J ends lost 3 bases and 6 bases, in that order; junction bases with no gene match: 5. CDR3 coding DNA: TGCGCCAGCAGCTCCTCAGGGACAGGGGGCGAGCAGTACTTC. This encodes CASSSSGTGGEQYF.

This clonotype occurred many times. The CDR3 sequence: CASSWGTGGVNYGYTF. The CDR3 coding sequence is TGTGCCAGCAGTTGGGGGACAGGGGGCGTTAACTATGGCTACACCTTC. J is TRBJ1-2 and V is TRBV28; TRBD1 agrees at 12 bases. Trimming cost V 4 bases and J 1 base; bases outside gene matches: 4. Germline CDR1 is MDHEN and CDR2 is SYDVKM. The CDR3 runs to 16 residues.

This clonotype appeared many times. The chain has TRBV20-1 and TRBJ2-7, with 7 positions matching TRBD2. Germline V CDR1 and CDR2: DFQATT, SNEGSKA (reference sequence). The ends lost 2 bases at V and 0 bases at J; junction bases unmatched: 7. The CDR3 contains 15 residues. DNA of the CDR3: TGCAGTGCTAGACGAAGCGGGACTTCCTCCTACGAGCAGTACTTC. It yields the protein CSARRSGTSSYEQYF.

The chain recombines TRBV5-1 with TRBJ2-7; perhaps D is TRBD1 or TRBD2 (5 bases each). This CDR3 comprises 15 residues. Trimming pared 0 bases from V and 3 bases from J, leaving 13 bases between. Per germline, CDR1 SGHRS and CDR2 YFSETQ. The CDR3, as DNA: TGCGCCAGCAGCTTGGAGCCGGGACGGAACTACGAGCAGTACTTC. Translated: CASSLEPGRNYEQYF. Combining the CDR3 with reference TRBV5-1 and TRBJ2-7 gives the whole variable domain KAGVTQTPRYLIKTRGQQVTLSCSPISGHRSVSWYQQTPGQGLQFLFEYFSETQRNKGNFPGRFSGRQFSNSRSEMNVSTLELGDSALYLCASSLEPGRNYEQYFGPGTRLTVT.

This clonotype was counted a few times. No conserved phenylalanine or tryptophan is present at the end of the CDR3, so a read error is the likely explanation. The rearrangement joins TRBV11-2 to TRBJ2-5; a weak D match, TRBD2 (5 bases). CDR1 SGHAT and CDR2 FQNNGV come from the germline V gene. This CDR3 is 17 amino acids long. Trimming took off 3 bases at V and 0 bases at J, with 17 bases between the two ends. The CDR3 DNA is TGTGCCAGCAGCTTTAGGACTTCACAAACCTACCAAGAGACCCAGTACCTC. Its translation: CASSFRTSQTYQETQYL.

This clonotype was recorded a few times. CDR3 DNA sequence: TGTGCCAGCAGCTCAGGGTTGTGGGAGCTGTTTTTT. Translating gives CASSSGLWELFF. The chain carries TRBV7-9 and TRBJ2-2; maybe TRBD1 (5 bases). Trimming stripped 4 bases from V and 9 bases from J, with 9 bases between. CDR1 and CDR2 (germline): SEHNR, FQNEAQ (reference sequence). The CDR3 is made up of 12 amino acids.

The chain employs TRBV25-1 and TRBJ2-2; D perhaps matches TRBD1 (5 bases). In germline, CDR1 is MGHDK, CDR2 SYGVNS. The CDR3 totals 16 residues. Trimming took off 2 bases at V and 8 bases at J, with 18 bases between the two ends. The CDR3 is CASSERSGPSSGELFF. The CDR3 DNA reads TGTGCCAGCAGTGAAAGGTCAGGGCCGTCCTCGGGGGAGCTGTTTTTT.

This clonotype was detected many times. The chain employs TRBV24-1 and TRBJ2-1, with D unclear. V lost 1 base to trimming and J lost 0 bases, with 12 bases between them. From germline, CDR1 is KGHDR and CDR2 SFDVKD. This CDR3 is built from 17 residues. The CDR3 loop reads CATSDFTGPSSYNEQFF. The CDR3 region has the DNA TGTGCCACCAGTGATTTTACGGGTCCCAGCTCCTACAATGAGCAGTTCTTC.

This clonotype was picked up many times. This chain uses TRBV6-1 with TRBJ2-3, with 8 bases that match TRBD1. Trimming removed 5 bases from V and 4 bases from J; junction bases left unmatched: 5. Germline loops: CDR1 MNHNS, CDR2 SASEGT. This CDR3 has 14 amino acids. CDR3 bases: TGTGCCAGCAGTTACGGGACAGGCCCAGATACGCAGTATTTT. Translation gives CASSYGTGPDTQYF.

This clonotype was detected only a few times. The gene calls are TRBV20-1 and TRBJ2-7, with D perhaps matching TRBD2 (6 bases). Germline values: CDR1 DFQATT, CDR2 SNEGSKA (reference sequence). The V end lost 0 bases, the J end lost 3 bases, and 15 bases lay between the germline ends. The CDR3 totals 15 residues. CDR3: CSARDRDGGYYEQYF. CDR3 bases: TGCAGTGCTAGAGATAGGGACGGAGGGTACTACGAGCAGTACTTC.

The chain employs TRBV2 and TRBJ1-3; TRBD1 is a possible D gene (6 bases). This CDR3 comprises 14 residues. CDR1 is SNHLY and CDR2 is FYNNEI in the germline V gene. V lost 8 bases and J 1 base, leaving 12 bases between the germline ends. The CDR3 reads CASEGQQSGNTIYF. CDR3 nucleotides: TGTGCCAGCGAAGGACAGCAATCTGGAAACACCATATATTTT.

The genes are TRBV6-1 and TRBJ2-3, with D possibly TRBD2 on 6 matching bases. V lost 6 bases and J lost 0, with 13 bases in between. The length of the CDR3 is 15 residues. Germline CDR1 MNHNS, CDR2 SASEGT. This chain's CDR3 is CASSPGAGSTDTQYF. In DNA, the CDR3 is TGTGCCAGCAGCCCCGGGGCGGGAAGCACAGATACGCAGTATTTT.

This clonotype was seen a few times. The V gene is TRBV7-3, the J gene TRBJ2-2, with 10 nucleotides matching TRBD2. Germline V gives CDR1 SGHTA, CDR2 FQGTGA. This CDR3 has 16 residues. With 2 bases clipped from V and 6 bases from J, the junction kept 6 bases outside the gene matches. The CDR3 DNA is TGTGCCAGCAGCTTAGGGCTAGCGGGAGTATCCGGGGAGCTGTTTTTT. Its protein is CASSLGLAGVSGELFF.

This clonotype was seen more than once but under ten times. The chain carries TRBV6-5 and TRBJ2-1; D is uncertain. This CDR3 spans 13 amino acids. CDR1 MNHEY and CDR2 SVGAGI come from the germline V gene. The ends were cut back, 0 bases at V and 6 bases at J, with 6 bases in the middle. DNA of the CDR3: TGTGCCAGCAGTTACTCGACAACCAATGAGCAGTTCTTC. This gives the protein CASSYSTTNEQFF.

In this sample, this clonotype turned up many times. The J gene is TRBJ1-1, the V gene TRBV18; 7 nucleotides align to TRBD1. Germline lookup yields CDR1 KGHSH and CDR2 LQKENI. V dropped 6 bases and J dropped 5; count of bases not matched to a gene: 12. The CDR3 is 15 residues long. CDR3 residues: CASSPQTGKITEAFF. In DNA, the CDR3 is TGTGCCAGCTCCCCCCAGACAGGGAAGATTACTGAAGCTTTCTTT.

This clonotype was counted ten times or more. The chain couples TRBV6-5 to TRBJ2-5, with TRBD2 identical over 12 bases. Trimming at V came to 0 bases and at J to 5 bases, leaving 7 bases not matched to a gene. Germline CDR1 MNHEY, CDR2 SVGAGI. This CDR3 contains 17 residues. CDR3: CASSYSLTSGSGETQYF. For the CDR3, the DNA is TGTGCCAGCAGTTACTCTCTGACTAGCGGGAGTGGGGAGACCCAGTACTTC.

This clonotype was seen many times. For the CDR3, the DNA is TGTGCCAGCAGCCTCGGTGGGGCAGTCCAAGAGACCCAGTACTTC. It codes for CASSLGGAVQETQYF. The J gene is TRBJ2-5, the V gene TRBV12-3 or TRBV12-4, with D perhaps TRBD1 (5 bases). The germline V and J ends were trimmed by 6 bases and 1 base, with 15 bases remaining between them. This CDR3 comprises 15 residues.

This clonotype was seen many times. This chain uses TRBV2 with TRBJ1-5; D is possibly TRBD1 (6 bases). The germline V gene encodes CDR1 SNHLY and CDR2 FYNNEI. The CDR3 spans 13 residues. V lost 8 bases to trimming and J lost 1 base, with 9 bases between them. This chain's CDR3 is CASEGQSNQPQHF. The CDR3 nucleotides are TGTGCCAGCGAAGGACAGAGCAATCAGCCCCAGCATTTT.

This clonotype was counted many times. This rearrangement joins TRBV28 to TRBJ2-5, with D possibly matching TRBD1 (5 bases). Trimming removed 3 bases at V and 0 bases at J, with 14 bases between. The CDR3 covers 16 residues. In germline, CDR1 is MDHEN, CDR2 SYDVKM. The CDR3 spells CASSLVDSLYQETQYF. As DNA, the CDR3 is TGTGCCAGCAGTTTGGTCGACAGCTTATACCAAGAGACCCAGTACTTC.

The chain recombines TRBV28 with TRBJ2-7, with TRBD1 as a possible D gene (6 bases). The CDR3 spans 12 residues. Looked up from germline, CDR1 is MDHEN and CDR2 is SYDVKM. V was shortened by 11 bases and J by 7 bases, with 18 bases between the two germline ends. CDR3 nucleotide sequence: TGTGCCTCATCCGGGACACCCGAGGAGCAGTACTTC. It translates to CASSGTPEEQYF.

The sample holds many counts of this clonotype. CDR3 amino acids: CSPTGTSGYEQYF. In nucleotides, the CDR3 is TGCAGTCCCACCGGGACTAGCGGATACGAGCAGTACTTC. The V call is TRBV20-1, the J call TRBJ2-7; the match to TRBD2 covers 11 bases. The CDR3 totals 13 residues. Germline loops: CDR1 DFQATT, CDR2 SNEGSKA (reference sequence). V gave up 8 bases and J gave up 4 bases; unmatched junction bases: 7.

This clonotype was picked up many times. The genes are TRBV12-3 or TRBV12-4 and TRBJ1-1; D gene unclear. The V end was cut by 3 bases, the J end by 0 bases, with 8 bases between. This CDR3 has 14 amino acids. CDR3 loop: CASSLLRLNTEAFF. CDR3 bases: TGTGCCAGCAGTTTGTTAAGGCTGAACACTGAAGCTTTCTTT.

The V call is TRBV12-5, the J call TRBJ2-3; D not certain. Trimming cost V 5 bases and J 3 bases, with 6 bases left between them. Germline V gene data show CDR1 as LGHNT and CDR2 as FRNRAP. The CDR3 is made up of 12 amino acids. The CDR3 here is CASGPATDTQYF. The CDR3 DNA follows: TGTGCTAGTGGTCCAGCTACAGATACGCAGTATTTT.

This clonotype was seen ten or more times. The chain employs TRBV18 and TRBJ2-5; 11 bases align to TRBD1. Germline trimming cut 2 bases from V and 4 bases from J; bases unmatched to any gene: 3. The CDR3 has 15 amino acids. The germline CDR1 and CDR2 sequences are KGHSH and LQKENI. The CDR3 bases are TGTGCCAGCTCACCAGCCGGGACAGGGGGAGAGACCCAGTACTTC. Residues: CASSPAGTGGETQYF.

This clonotype was picked up many times. The rearrangement links TRBV28 to TRBJ1-5; 7 bases line up with TRBD1. V gave up 5 bases and J gave up 1 base; unmatched junction bases: 8. Germline lookup yields CDR1 MDHEN and CDR2 SYDVKM. The CDR3 is 16 residues long. The CDR3 DNA reads TGTGCCAGCAGTGACCAGACAGGGTTAAGCAATCAGCCCCAGCATTTT. Its translation: CASSDQTGLSNQPQHF.

The sample holds many counts of this clonotype. The chain employs TRBV11-2 and TRBJ2-2; D not resolved. The germline V gene has CDR1 SGHAT and CDR2 FQNNGV. The CDR3 has 12 residues. V gave up 5 bases and J gave up 11 bases, with 12 bases separating them. The CDR3 here is CASSLDPPELFF. For the CDR3, the DNA is TGTGCCAGCAGCCTCGACCCGCCTGAGCTGTTTTTT.

This clonotype was seen a few times. The genes are TRBV13 and TRBJ1-4, with D perhaps TRBD1 (6 bases). Germline values: CDR1 PRHDT, CDR2 FYEKMQ (reference sequence). V lost 5 bases and J 2 bases, leaving 18 bases between the germline ends. This CDR3 is built from 17 residues. CDR3 bases: TGTGCCAGCAGCACAAGGCAGGGGACGGTCACTAATGAAAAACTGTTTTTT. Translated, it gives CASSTRQGTVTNEKLFF.

Many counts were recorded for this clonotype. J is TRBJ2-1 and V is TRBV28; weak D call: TRBD2 (5 bases). Germline-derived CDR1 and CDR2 are MDHEN and SYDVKM. The CDR3 extends over 16 amino acids. The ends were cut back, 6 bases at V and 8 bases at J, with 23 bases in the middle. The CDR3 spells CASSPTRRGYSHEQFF. The CDR3 nucleotides read TGTGCCAGCAGCCCGACCCGGAGAGGGTATTCACATGAGCAGTTCTTC.